The source of this T cell receptor beta chain is a study of shared clonotypes between healthy human individuals. This clone was recorded at least ten times. Some clones are missing from TCRdb's copy, which holds only in-frame ones; the method was immunoSEQ multiplex PCR. The profile shows more than 450,000 clones, around 79% of them singletons. Material: PBMCs. The receptor comes from a woman between 40 and 55 years old in good health. Some clones in this sample may be carry-over from other donors' samples.

The CDR3 here is CSADSVYGYTF. The DNA for the CDR3 is TGCAGTGCCGACAGTGTGTATGGCTACACCTTC. The V call is TRBV20-1, the J call TRBJ1-2; D possibly corresponds to TRBD1 (5 bases). Germline CDR1 is DFQATT and CDR2 is SNEGSKA (reference sequence). There are 11 residues in the CDR3. Trimming took 6 bases from V and 5 from J, leaving 10 bases between them.